This T cell receptor beta chain is from a study of Graves' ophthalmopathy and Graves' hyperthyroidism. Study in general: The collection of peripheral blood took place at initial diagnosis, before any treatment.

On this clonotype: A single base is all that separates this from a far larger clone, so a read error is likely.

This CDR3 is 11 amino acids long. V was shortened by 6 bases and J by 6 bases, with 8 bases between the two germline ends. The germline gives CDR1 ENHRY, CDR2 SYGVKD. The TCR beta CDR3 regions underwent amplification from RNA transcripts. An initial RT-PCR round employing HTBI primers preceded a second-round multiplex PCR. TCRdb processed the multiplex PCR reads anew with MiXCR; each CDR3 protein has one entry. The sample has 500,000 to 700,000 distinct CDR3 sequences, roughly 20% seen once. The sequenced material came from peripheral blood. The clonotype originates from a woman under 30 with stable Graves' hyperthyroidism. Some clones in this sample may be carry-over from other donors' samples. This chain links TRBV10-3 with TRBJ1-2; TRBD1 might be the D (5 bases). The CDR3 here is CAIRGGDGYTF. DNA of the CDR3: TGTGCCATCAGGGGGGGAGATGGCTACACCTTC.